This TCR beta chain came from a study of T cell changes during pregnancy in multiple sclerosis. Using immunoSEQ multiplex PCR, the repertoire was profiled, and TCRdb retains in-frame clones only, with some absent. The profile shows just over 40,000 clones, about nine tenths of them singletons. The V gene lost 9 bases and the J gene lost 1 base, with 16 bases spanning the gap. The CDR3 is 15 amino acids. Germline V gives CDR1 LNHDA, CDR2 SQIVND (reference sequence). Sample: CD4+ T cells from peripheral blood mononuclear cells, taken in the first trimester of pregnancy. The sequence was collected from a female donor with multiple sclerosis, enrolled in a pregnancy study. V is TRBV19 and J is TRBJ1-5, with no clear D. In nucleotides, the CDR3 is TGTGCCAGCGTTTACGGGGTGGGAAGCAATCAGCCCCAGCATTTT. This sequence encodes CASVYGVGSNQPQHF.